Following are 21 T cell receptor beta chains from one sample sequenced in a study of blood T cell repertoires in COVID-19. Sequencing was performed with immunoSEQ multiplex PCR; in TCRdb, only in-frame clones are kept and a portion is missing. The table has 200,000 to 250,000 clones, approximately 82% seen once. The specimen was peripheral blood. The receptors derive from a woman of 80 years or more with acute or convalescent COVID-19.

V gene TRBV5-1 combines with J gene TRBJ1-1, with TRBD1 as a possible D gene (6 bases). CDR1 is SGHRS and CDR2 is YFSETQ in the germline V gene. This CDR3 contains 14 residues. Trimming pared 4 bases from V and 1 base from J, leaving 11 bases between. The CDR3 spells CASSHGQTNTEAFF. In DNA, the CDR3 is TGCGCCAGCAGCCATGGACAGACGAACACTGAAGCTTTCTTT.

In the case of this clone: The sample carries other DNA sequences with the same CDR3. The chain carries TRBV7-3 and TRBJ2-3; 7 bases align to TRBD2. From germline, CDR1 is SGHTA and CDR2 FQGTGA. This CDR3 region has 14 residues. Trimming cost V 2 bases and J 1 base; bases outside gene matches: 0. The DNA of the CDR3 is TGTGCCAGCAGCTTAGCGGGGGGCACAGATACGCAGTATTTT. It codes for CASSLAGGTDTQYF.

The chain links TRBV29-1 to TRBJ2-2; TRBD2 matches 10 bases. CDR1 and CDR2 from the germline V gene are SQVTM and ANQGSEA. The CDR3 is 13 residues long. Trimming cost V 7 bases and J 6 bases; bases outside gene matches: 5. This CDR3 is CSARGTSAGELFF. The CDR3 DNA follows: TGCAGCGCCCGGGGGACTAGCGCCGGGGAGCTGTTTTTT.

The chain has TRBV6-2 or TRBV6-3 and TRBJ1-1; 9 positions match TRBD1. This CDR3 comprises 15 residues. The V gene end was trimmed by 2 bases and the J gene end by 4 bases; junction bases not matched to a gene: 5. Germline V CDR1 and CDR2: MNHEY, SVGEGT. The CDR3, as DNA: TGTGCCAGCAGTTACAAAGCGACAGGGGGCACTGAAGCTTTCTTT. Encoded protein: CASSYKATGGTEAFF.

The chain has TRBV29-1 and TRBJ1-2, with TRBD1 identical over 8 bases. The germline V gene has CDR1 SQVTM and CDR2 ANQGSEA. CDR3 size: 14 residues. J was trimmed by 4 bases and V by 4 bases; bases with no gene match: 8. CDR3 residues: CSVARGQGGYGYTF. As DNA, the CDR3 is TGCAGCGTTGCCCGAGGACAGGGCGGCTATGGCTACACCTTC.

This sequence joins TRBV27 and TRBJ1-2, with TRBD1 matching over 8 bases. J was trimmed by 7 bases and V by 4 bases; bases with no gene match: 5. The V gene's germline CDR1 is MNHEY and CDR2 SMNVEV (reference sequence). The CDR3 consists of 13 residues. The CDR3 here is CASSSRGLRGYTF. In DNA form, the CDR3 reads TGTGCCAGCAGTTCCAGGGGGCTGCGTGGCTACACCTTC.

The CDR3, as DNA: TGTGCCAGCAGCACGACTATTCGCCGGACAGGCTCCTACGAGCAGTACTTC. It specifies CASSTTIRRTGSYEQYF. The gene calls are TRBV5-6 and TRBJ2-7, with 7 nucleotides matching TRBD1. Germline V gene sequence: CDR1 SGHDT, CDR2 YYEEEE. There are 17 residues in the CDR3. The ends lost 4 bases at V and 0 bases at J; junction bases unmatched: 13.

The count of this clone is one. This chain connects TRBV9 to TRBJ1-5, with D uncertain. The CDR3 spans 14 residues. Germline V gene lookup returns CDR1 SGDLS and CDR2 YYNGEE. V lost 0 bases and J 0 bases, leaving 4 bases between the germline ends. The CDR3 bases are TGTGCCAGCAGCGTAGCAGATAGCAATCAGCCCCAGCATTTT. It codes for CASSVADSNQPQHF.

V and J are TRBV5-6 and TRBJ2-7; 7 positions match TRBD2. The germline V gene has CDR1 SGHDT and CDR2 YYEEEE. V shed 0 bases, J shed 1 base, and the junction held 7 bases outside the gene matches. This CDR3 is built from 16 residues. CDR3 bases: TGTGCCAGCAGCTTGGCGGGAGCGGGGACTTCCTACGAGCAGTACTTC. This gives the protein CASSLAGAGTSYEQYF.

The rearrangement links TRBV24-1 to TRBJ2-7, with D possibly being TRBD1 (5 bases). CDR3 size: 13 residues. Between the trimmed V and J ends, which lost 4 bases and 3 bases, there was a span of 9 bases. CDR1 and CDR2 from the germline V gene are KGHDR and SFDVKD. In nucleotides, the CDR3 is TGTGCCACCAGTGAATACGACAGCTACGAGCAGTACTTC. This codes for CATSEYDSYEQYF.

The rearrangement uses TRBV6-2 or TRBV6-3 and TRBJ2-7; TRBD1 matches 9 bases. The CDR3 is 16 residues long. V lost 2 bases, J lost 4 bases, and 9 bases stayed unmatched. CDR1 and CDR2 from the germline V gene are MNHEY and SVGEGT. CDR3 loop: CASSYAGTGFGYEQYF. The CDR3 DNA follows: TGTGCCAGCAGTTACGCCGGGACAGGGTTCGGGTACGAGCAGTACTTC.

This chain uses TRBV4-1 with TRBJ2-3; perhaps TRBD1 as D (5 bases). The CDR3 has 15 amino acids. Trimming took off 0 bases at V and 3 bases at J, with 10 bases between the two ends. Germline V gene lookup returns CDR1 MGHRA and CDR2 YSYEKL. The CDR3 here is CASSQDVRVTDTQYF. The CDR3 coding sequence is TGCGCCAGCAGCCAAGATGTCAGGGTGACAGATACGCAGTATTTT.

The chain carries TRBV4-3 and TRBJ1-1, with a weak D call TRBD1 (5 bases). Looked up from germline, CDR1 is LGHNA and CDR2 is YSLEER. The CDR3 loop spans 11 amino acids. CDR3 sequence reads: CAIREGTEAFF. For the CDR3, the DNA is TGCGCAATCAGGGAAGGGACTGAAGCTTTCTTT.

The rearrangement joins TRBV4-2 to TRBJ2-1; TRBD2 aligns across 7 bases. CDR1 LGHNA and CDR2 YNFKEQ come from the germline V gene. V gave up 3 bases and J gave up 6 bases; unmatched junction bases: 11. The CDR3 totals 16 residues. The CDR3 here is CASSQEATGTINEQFF. The CDR3, as DNA: TGTGCCAGCAGCCAGGAGGCTACCGGGACTATCAATGAGCAGTTCTTC.

The chain combines TRBV18 with TRBJ2-3; 12 positions match TRBD2. The V gene end was trimmed by 3 bases and the J gene end by 4 bases; junction bases not matched to a gene: 5. The CDR3 is 16 amino acids. From germline, CDR1 is KGHSH and CDR2 LQKENI. DNA of the CDR3: TGTGCCAGCTCACCCCGACTAGCGGGGGTCGCAGATACGCAGTATTTT. Amino acid sequence: CASSPRLAGVADTQYF.

The chain has TRBV7-3 and TRBJ2-5; TRBD1 aligns across 7 bases. Trimming took 4 bases from V and 5 from J; bases not matched to a gene: 4. This CDR3 spans 13 amino acids. Germline V CDR1 and CDR2: SGHTA, FQGTGA. CDR3 DNA sequence: TGTGCCAGCAGCTCTAGACAGGGTGAGACCCAGTACTTC. Amino acid sequence: CASSSRQGETQYF. The full variable domain, completed using reference TRBV7-3 and TRBJ2-5, is GAGVSQTPSNKVTEKGKYVELRCDPISGHTALYWYRQSLGQGPEFLIYFQGTGAADDSGLPNDRFFAVRPEGSVSTLKIQRTERGDSAVYLCASSSRQGETQYFGPGTRLLVL.

V is TRBV6-5 and J is TRBJ1-5; D may be TRBD1 (5 bases). CDR1 and CDR2 from the germline V gene are MNHEY and SVGAGI. The CDR3 has 15 amino acids. Between the trimmed V and J ends, which lost 4 bases and 9 bases, there was a span of 19 bases. The CDR3 spells CASSSGPKQSRPQHF. The CDR3 DNA sequence: TGTGCCAGCAGTTCAGGGCCCAAACAGAGTCGGCCCCAGCATTTT.

This clone came up a few times. The J gene is TRBJ1-6, the V gene TRBV5-4, with D perhaps TRBD1 (6 bases). Germline CDR1 and CDR2: SGHNT and YYREEE (reference sequence). The V and J ends lost 1 base and 5 bases respectively, with 19 bases between them. The CDR3 is made up of 18 amino acids. This CDR3 is CASSLRLSGGGNNSPLHF. In nucleotides, the CDR3 is TGTGCCAGCAGCTTGAGATTGAGTGGGGGCGGAAATAATTCACCCCTCCACTTT.

The V and J genes are TRBV7-9 and TRBJ2-2; 7 positions agree with TRBD2. V trimming: 4 bases; J trimming: 6 bases; junction bases outside the gene matches: 5. CDR1 SEHNR and CDR2 FQNEAQ come from the germline V gene (reference sequence). The CDR3 length is 14 residues. CDR3 loop: CASSWGGAPGELFF. CDR3 DNA sequence: TGTGCCAGCAGCTGGGGAGGGGCCCCCGGGGAGCTGTTTTTT. The variable domain in full, with the rest retrieved from reference TRBV7-9 and TRBJ2-2, is DTGVSQNPRHKITKRGQNVTFRCDPISEHNRLYWYRQTLGQGPEFLTYFQNEAQLEKSRLLSDRFSAERPKGSFSTLEIQRTEQGDSAMYLCASSWGGAPGELFFGEGSRLTVL.

Of note for this clone: The DNA is left out, because the CDR3 cannot be placed on it with certainty; the CDR3 is given as TCRdb lists it. CDR3: CASSSSRNGYTF. The chain couples TRBV6-6 to TRBJ1-2. The CDR3 spans 12 amino acids, including both terminal residues. Germline V lookup: CDR1 MNHNY, CDR2 SVGAGI (reference sequence).

The V call is TRBV19, the J call TRBJ1-5, with a tentative D call TRBD1 (6 bases). The V and J ends lost 1 base and 0 bases respectively, with 13 bases between them. The germline V gene encodes CDR1 LNHDA and CDR2 SQIVND (reference sequence). This CDR3 spans 17 amino acids. Here the CDR3 reads CASSIGGGGYSNQPQHF. In DNA, the CDR3 is TGTGCCAGTAGTATAGGTGGGGGGGGCTATAGCAATCAGCCCCAGCATTTT.